These 6 T cell receptor beta chains share one sample of origin, sequenced in a study of identifying expanded T cells in peripheral blood. Measured with immunoSEQ multiplex PCR; TCRdb has only the in-frame clones, and not every one. Among tens of thousands of clones, 89% were seen once, and the ten largest hold roughly 3.1%. Sequencing input: blood. All receptors come from a person between 18 and 69 years old in good health.

This CDR3 reads CASMEVTDTQYF. DNA for the CDR3: TGTGCCAGCATGGAGGTCACAGATACGCAGTATTTT. The rearrangement joins TRBV6-4 to TRBJ2-3, with D possibly matching TRBD2 (5 bases). Trimming took 7 bases from V and 2 from J, leaving 7 bases between them. This CDR3 spans 12 amino acids. Germline CDR1 MRHNA, CDR2 SNTAGT.

The chain joins TRBV7-2 to TRBJ2-3, with 11 bases aligning to TRBD1. V shed 5 bases, J shed 6 bases, and the junction held 10 bases outside the gene matches. This CDR3 has 16 residues. CDR1 and CDR2 from the germline V gene are SGHTA and FQGNSA. The CDR3 reads CASSPRRTGGRDTQYF. The CDR3 coding sequence is TGTGCCAGCAGCCCGCGCCGGACAGGGGGCAGGGATACGCAGTATTTT. Filled out from reference TRBV7-2 and TRBJ2-3, the complete variable domain reads GAGVSQSPSNKVTEKGKDVELRCDPISGHTALYWYRQSLGQGLEFLIYFQGNSAPDKSGLPSDRFSAERTGGSVSTLTIQRTQQEDSAVYLCASSPRRTGGRDTQYFGPGTRLTVL.

The CDR3 region is CASSPLLGPFSYEQYF. CDR3 coding DNA: TGTGCCAGCAGCCCACTTTTGGGCCCATTTTCCTACGAGCAGTACTTC. The rearrangement uses TRBV4-2 and TRBJ2-7, with D hard to call. CDR1 and CDR2 (germline): LGHNA, YNFKEQ. With 4 bases removed from V and 1 base from J, the gap between germline ends came to 17 bases. This CDR3 is built from 16 residues.

This chain connects TRBV23-1 to TRBJ1-1; 8 nucleotides agree with TRBD1. TRBV23-1 is known as an ORF, though its function is uncertain. The ends lost 6 bases at V and 4 bases at J; junction bases unmatched: 10. CDR3 size: 15 residues. CDR3 sequence (DNA): TGCGCCAGCAGGCACAGGGGGTTATGCCTCACTGAAGCTTTCTTT. Amino acids: CASRHRGLCLTEAFF.

This clone was counted only a few times. This chain uses TRBV4-3 with TRBJ2-5, with D maybe TRBD2 (6 bases). The CDR3 is 15 amino acids. V was trimmed by 1 base and J by 5 bases, leaving 14 bases between them. Germline lookup yields CDR1 LGHNA and CDR2 YSLEER. CDR3 nucleotide sequence: TGCGCCAGCAGCCAAGGGACTATCCTTGGGGAGACCCAGTACTTC. This gives the protein CASSQGTILGETQYF.

The chain carries TRBV11-3 and TRBJ2-7; weak D call: TRBD1 (6 bases). Germline loops: CDR1 SGHNT, CDR2 YENEEA. The CDR3 extends over 14 amino acids. Trimming removed 4 bases from V and 5 bases from J, with 15 bases in between. The CDR3 sequence is CASSSGRDRNEQYF. The CDR3 DNA sequence: TGTGCCAGCAGCTCGGGACGCGACAGGAACGAGCAGTACTTC.